The source of this TCR beta chain is a study of T cells in tuberculosis. Study-level background: T cells were selected with CD1B tetramers loaded with glucose monomycolate. Samples predate treatment or fall within its first 7 days.

Measured with immunoSEQ multiplex PCR; TCRdb has only the in-frame clones, and not every one. The repertoire includes about 53,000 clones, nearly 95% of them detected once, and under 1.5% sits in the top ten. The study's findings and limits: Shorter CDR3-alpha in active tuberculosis partly drove smaller distances.

The germline CDR1 and CDR2 sequences are SNHLY and FYNNEI. After removal of 9 bases from V and 1 base from J, the junction contained 8 bases not matched to a gene. The CDR3 length is 15 residues. Documented time point: new active TB diagnosis, blood taken before or within 7 days of starting treatment. With regard to this clone: The antigen remains undetermined.

The material sequenced was PBMCs, taken at tuberculosis diagnosis. The clonotype comes from an adult with tuberculosis. The chain has TRBV2 and TRBJ1-1, with 10 bases matching TRBD1. CDR3 nucleotide sequence: TGTGCCAGTTCTAGGACAGGGGGAGAGAACACTGAAGCTTTCTTT. Its protein is CASSRTGGENTEAFF.